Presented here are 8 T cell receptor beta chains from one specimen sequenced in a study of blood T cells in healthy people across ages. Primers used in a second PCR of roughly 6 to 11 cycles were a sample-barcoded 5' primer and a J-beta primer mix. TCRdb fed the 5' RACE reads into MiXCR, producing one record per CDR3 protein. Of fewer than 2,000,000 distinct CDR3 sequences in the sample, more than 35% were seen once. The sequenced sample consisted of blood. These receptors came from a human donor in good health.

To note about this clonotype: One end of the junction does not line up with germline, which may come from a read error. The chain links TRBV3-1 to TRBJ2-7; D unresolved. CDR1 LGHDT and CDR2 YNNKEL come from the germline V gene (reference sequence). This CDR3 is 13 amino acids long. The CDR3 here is CAGRHPRSYEQYF. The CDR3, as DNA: TGTGCCGGCAGACACCCTCGGAGTTACGAGCAGTACTTC.

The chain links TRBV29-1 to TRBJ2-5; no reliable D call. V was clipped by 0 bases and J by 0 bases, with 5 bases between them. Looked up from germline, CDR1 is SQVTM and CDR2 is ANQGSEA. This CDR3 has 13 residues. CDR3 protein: CSVEESNQETQYF. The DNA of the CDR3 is TGCAGCGTTGAAGAATCAAACCAAGAGACCCAGTACTTC.

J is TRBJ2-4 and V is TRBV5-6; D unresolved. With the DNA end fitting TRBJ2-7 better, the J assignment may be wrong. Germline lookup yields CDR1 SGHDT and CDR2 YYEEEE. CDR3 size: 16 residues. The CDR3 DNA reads TGTGCCAGCAGCCTGTTCCATGAGGCAGAGACCTACGAGCAGTACTTC. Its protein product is CASSLFHEAETYEQYF.

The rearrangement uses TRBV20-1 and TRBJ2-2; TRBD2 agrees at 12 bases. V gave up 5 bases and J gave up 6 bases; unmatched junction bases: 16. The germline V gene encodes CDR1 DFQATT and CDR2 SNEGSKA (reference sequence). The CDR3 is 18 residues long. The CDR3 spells CSAQTSGGPGWAPGELFF. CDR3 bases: TGCAGTGCTCAAACTAGCGGGGGGCCCGGATGGGCGCCCGGGGAGCTGTTTTTT.

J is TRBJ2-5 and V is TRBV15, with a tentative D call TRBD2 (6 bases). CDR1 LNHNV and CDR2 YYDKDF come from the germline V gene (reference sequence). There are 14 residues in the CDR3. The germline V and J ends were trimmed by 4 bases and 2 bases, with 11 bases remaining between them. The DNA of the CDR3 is TGTGCCACCAGCACTTCTAGCGTTCAAGAGACCCAGTACTTC. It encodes CATSTSSVQETQYF.

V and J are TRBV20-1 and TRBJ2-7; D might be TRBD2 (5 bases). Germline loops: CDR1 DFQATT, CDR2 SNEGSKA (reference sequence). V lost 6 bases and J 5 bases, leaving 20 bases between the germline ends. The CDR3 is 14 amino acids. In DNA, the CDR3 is TGCAGTGCCCGTCCGGTTCAATCGCGGGACGAGCAGTACTTC. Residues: CSARPVQSRDEQYF.

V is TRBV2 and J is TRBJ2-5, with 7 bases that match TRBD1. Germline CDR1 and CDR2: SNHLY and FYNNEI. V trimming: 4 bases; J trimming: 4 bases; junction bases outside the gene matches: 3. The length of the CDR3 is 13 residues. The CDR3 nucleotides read TGTGCCAGCAGTGCGTACAGGGGAGAGACCCAGTACTTC. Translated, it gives CASSAYRGETQYF.

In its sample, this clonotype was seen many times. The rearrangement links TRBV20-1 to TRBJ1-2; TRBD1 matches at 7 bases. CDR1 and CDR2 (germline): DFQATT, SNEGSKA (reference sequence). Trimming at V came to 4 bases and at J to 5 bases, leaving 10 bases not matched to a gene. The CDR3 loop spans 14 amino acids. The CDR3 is CSAITGATAYGYTF. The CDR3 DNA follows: TGCAGTGCTATTACAGGGGCCACCGCGTATGGCTACACCTTC.